What follows describes a single TCR beta chain. Amplification used 60 V beta primers and 13 J beta primers. Assay: immunoSEQ multiplex PCR; the TCRdb copy retains only in-frame clones and omits some. The data hold over 90,000 clones, with about four fifths observed a single time. The record originates from a study of glioma-infiltrating T cells after dendritic cell vaccination. Study details: Patients received autologous tumor lysate-pulsed dendritic cell vaccination between 2003 and 2012. Autologous tumor lysate was loaded overnight onto monocyte-derived dendritic cells grown approximately seven days with IL-4 and GM-CSF.

PBMC were collected before vaccination, two weeks after the third vaccination, and at progression. This TCR was sampled from a human donor with glioblastoma. The specimen comprised blood, sampled before dendritic cell vaccination.

The CDR3 region is CASSESSGGDTDTQYF. DNA of the CDR3: TGTGCCAGCAGTGAATCTAGCGGGGGGGATACAGATACGCAGTATTTT. V and J are TRBV2 and TRBJ2-3; 12 bases agree with TRBD2. The CDR3 is 16 amino acids. Germline V gene data show CDR1 as SNHLY and CDR2 as FYNNEI. The V segment lost 2 bases and the J segment 3 bases; nucleotides outside the gene matches: 3. Filled out from reference TRBV2 and TRBJ2-3, the complete variable domain reads EPEVTQTPSHQVTQMGQEVILRCVPISNHLYFYWYRQILGQKVEFLVSFYNNEISEKSEIFDDQFSVERPDGSNFTLKIRSTKLEDSAMYFCASSESSGGDTDTQYFGPGTRLTVL.